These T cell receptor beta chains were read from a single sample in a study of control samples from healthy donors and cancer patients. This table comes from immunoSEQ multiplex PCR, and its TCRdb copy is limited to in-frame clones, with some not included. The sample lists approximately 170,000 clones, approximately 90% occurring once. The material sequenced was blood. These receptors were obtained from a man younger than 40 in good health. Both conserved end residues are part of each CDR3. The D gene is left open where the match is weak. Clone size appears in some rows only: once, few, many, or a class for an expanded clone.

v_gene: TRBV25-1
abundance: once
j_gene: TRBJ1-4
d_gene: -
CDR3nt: TGTGCCAGCAGTGATCCTGCAACTAATGAAAAACTGTTTTTT
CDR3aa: CASSDPATNEKLFF

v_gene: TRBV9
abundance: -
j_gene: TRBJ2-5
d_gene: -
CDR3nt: TGTGCCAGCAGCGTAGATGGGACACAAGAGACCCAGTACTTC
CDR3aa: CASSVDGTQETQYF

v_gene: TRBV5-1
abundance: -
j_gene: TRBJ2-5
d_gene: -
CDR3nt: TGCGCCAGCAGCTTGGCCGGCGGGGACACCCAAGAGACCCAGTACTTC
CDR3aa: CASSLAGGDTQETQYF

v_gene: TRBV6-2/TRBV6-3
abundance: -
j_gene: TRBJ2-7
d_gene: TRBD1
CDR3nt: TGTGCCAGCAGTTACATGGGACAGGGTAACGAGCAGTACTTC
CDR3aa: CASSYMGQGNEQYF

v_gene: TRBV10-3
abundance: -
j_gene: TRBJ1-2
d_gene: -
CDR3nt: TGTGCCATCAGTGACACCAGGGCCCTACTCTATGGCTACACCTTC
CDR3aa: CAISDTRALLYGYTF

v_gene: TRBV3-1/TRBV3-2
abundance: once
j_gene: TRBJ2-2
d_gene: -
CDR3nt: TGTGCCAGCAGGGAGGGGGCCGGGGAGCTGTTTTTT
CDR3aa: CASREGAGELFF

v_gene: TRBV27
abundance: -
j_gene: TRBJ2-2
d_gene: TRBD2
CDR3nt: TGTGCCAGCAGTTCCGGGACTAGCGGAACGATCACCGGGGAGCTGTTTTTT
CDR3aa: CASSSGTSGTITGELFF

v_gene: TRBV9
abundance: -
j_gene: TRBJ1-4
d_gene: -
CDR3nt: TGTGCCAGCAGCGTAGCTCCGGGGATGGGGCTTAATGAAAAACTGTTTTTT
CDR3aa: CASSVAPGMGLNEKLFF

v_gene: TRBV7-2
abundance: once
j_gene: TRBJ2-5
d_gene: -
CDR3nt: TGTGCCAGCAGCTTAGCGTCGAGACAAGAGACCCAGTACTTC
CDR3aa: CASSLASRQETQYF

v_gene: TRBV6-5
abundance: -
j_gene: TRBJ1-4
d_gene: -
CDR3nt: TGTGCCAGCAGTTACACGGGGGGGAAGAATGAAAAACTGTTTTTT
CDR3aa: CASSYTGGKNEKLFF

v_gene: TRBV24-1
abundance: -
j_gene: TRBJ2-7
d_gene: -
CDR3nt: TGTGCCACTCAACAGGGGATGGGGGGCGAGCAGTACTTC
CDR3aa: CATQQGMGGEQYF

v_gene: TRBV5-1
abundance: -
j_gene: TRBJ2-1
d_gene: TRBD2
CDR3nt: TGCGCCAGCAGCCCTACTAGCGGGTCCTACAATGAGCAGTTCTTC
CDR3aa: CASSPTSGSYNEQFF

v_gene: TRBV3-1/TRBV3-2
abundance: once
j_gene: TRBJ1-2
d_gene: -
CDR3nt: TGTGCCAGCAGCCAAGGCCCTCCCGGAAGCTACACCTTC
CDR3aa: CASSQGPPGSYTF

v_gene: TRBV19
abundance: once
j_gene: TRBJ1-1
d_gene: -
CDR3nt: TGTGCCAGTAGTCCCCGTAAGGTGAACACTGAAGCTTTCTTT
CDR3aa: CASSPRKVNTEAFF

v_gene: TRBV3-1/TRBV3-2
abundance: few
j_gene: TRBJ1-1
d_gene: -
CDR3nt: TGTGCCAGCAGCCCCACAACACAGGGAACTGAAGCTTTCTTT
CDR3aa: CASSPTTQGTEAFF

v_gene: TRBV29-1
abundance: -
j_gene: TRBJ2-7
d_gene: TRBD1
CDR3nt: TGCAGCGTTAAGGGACAGGGGGCTTACGAGCAGTACTTC
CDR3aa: CSVKGQGAYEQYF

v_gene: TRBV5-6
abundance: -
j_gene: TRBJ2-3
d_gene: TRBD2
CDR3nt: TGTGCCAGCAGCTCCGGGACTAGCGGATCGAGACGGGCAGATACGCAGTATTTT
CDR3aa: CASSSGTSGSRRADTQYF

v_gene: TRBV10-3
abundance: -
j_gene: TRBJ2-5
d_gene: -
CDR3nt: TGTGCCATCAGTGAGTCGGGGGGAGAGACCCAGTACTTC
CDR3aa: CAISESGGETQYF

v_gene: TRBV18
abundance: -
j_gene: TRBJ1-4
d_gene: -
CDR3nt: TGTGCCAGCTCACCAACGGGCTATAATGAAAAACTGTTTTTT
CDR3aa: CASSPTGYNEKLFF

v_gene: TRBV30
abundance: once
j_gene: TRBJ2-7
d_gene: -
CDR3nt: TGTGCCTGGAGTGTAGGGGTCAACGAGCAGTACTTC
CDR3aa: CAWSVGVNEQYF

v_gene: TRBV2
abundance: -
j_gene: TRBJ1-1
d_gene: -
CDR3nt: TGTGCCAGCAGTTCTTGGACGGGTAACACTGAAGCTTTCTTT
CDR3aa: CASSSWTGNTEAFF

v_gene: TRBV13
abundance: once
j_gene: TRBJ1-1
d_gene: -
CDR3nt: TGTGCCAGCAGCTTTGGCCCCCGACAAGGCCCGAGAACTGAAGCTTTCTTT
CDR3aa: CASSFGPRQGPRTEAFF

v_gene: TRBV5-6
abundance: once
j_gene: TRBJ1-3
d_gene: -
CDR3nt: TGTGCCAGCAGCTTGTTAGTAGGCTCTGGAAACACCATATATTTT
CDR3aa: CASSLLVGSGNTIYF

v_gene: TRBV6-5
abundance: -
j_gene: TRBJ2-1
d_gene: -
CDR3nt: TGTGCCAGCGCAAGAGGGGGGGGGAATGAGCAGTTCTTC
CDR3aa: CASARGGGNEQFF

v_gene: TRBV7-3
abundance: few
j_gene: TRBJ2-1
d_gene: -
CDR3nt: TGTGCCAGCAGCTTAACGACACGGTACAATGAGCAGTTCTTC
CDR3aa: CASSLTTRYNEQFF

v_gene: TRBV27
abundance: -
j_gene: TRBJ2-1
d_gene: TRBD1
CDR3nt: TGTGCCAGCAGCCACAAGGGGACAGTTTACAATGAGCAGTTCTTC
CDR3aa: CASSHKGTVYNEQFF

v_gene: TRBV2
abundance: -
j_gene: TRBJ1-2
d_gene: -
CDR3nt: TGTGCCAGCAGTGAGGTAGGGAAGGCTGGCTACACCTTC
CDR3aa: CASSEVGKAGYTF

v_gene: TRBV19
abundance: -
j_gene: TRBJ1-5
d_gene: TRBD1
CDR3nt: TGTGCCAGTAGTAAAACCGGGACAGGGGGCAATCAGCCCCAGCATTTT
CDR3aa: CASSKTGTGGNQPQHF

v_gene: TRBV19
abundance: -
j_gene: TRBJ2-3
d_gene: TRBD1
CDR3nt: TGTGCCAGTAGTATAGATGGGACAGGGGCCAGCACAGATACGCAGTATTTT
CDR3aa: CASSIDGTGASTDTQYF

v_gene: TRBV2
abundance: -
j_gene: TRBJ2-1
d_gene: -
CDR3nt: TGTGCCAGCAGTGAGATGAGGGGGGCAATATATGAGCAGTTCTTC
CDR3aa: CASSEMRGAIYEQFF

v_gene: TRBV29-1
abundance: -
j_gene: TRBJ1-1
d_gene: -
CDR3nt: TGCAGCGTGGACCGACAGGCCTCCGGCACTGAAGCTTTCTTT
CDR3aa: CSVDRQASGTEAFF

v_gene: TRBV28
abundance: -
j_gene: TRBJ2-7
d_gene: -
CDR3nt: TGTGCCAGCACGCGCCTGGCAGGTGGGATCTCCTACGAGCAGTACTTC
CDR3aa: CASTRLAGGISYEQYF

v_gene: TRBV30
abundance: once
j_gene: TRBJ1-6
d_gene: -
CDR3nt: TGTGCCTGGAGTGTGGTGGTCCCTAATTCACCCCTCCACTTT
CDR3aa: CAWSVVVPNSPLHF